This T cell receptor beta chain originates from a study of regulatory T cells. Findings of the study overall: Hydrophobic residues at CDR3 positions 6 and 7 were enriched in conventional CD4+ T cells of CD3G-deficient patients.

As for this clone: The antigen is undetermined.

The primer mix had 52 TRBV and 13 TRBJ primers. Assay: immunoSEQ multiplex PCR; the TCRdb copy retains only in-frame clones and omits some. The table lists about 28,000 clones, roughly 90% of them singletons. The source material was conventional CD4+ T cells sorted from blood. The TCR sequence derives from a person between 18 and 35 years old with CD3G deficiency.

In DNA, the CDR3 is TGTGCCAGCAGCGATTTAGGACAGGCGGTTCAGCCCCAGCATTTT. It codes for CASSDLGQAVQPQHF. The gene calls are TRBV9 and TRBJ1-5, with TRBD1 identical over 7 bases. The junction had 9 bases not matched to a gene; V was cut back by 3 bases and J by 6 bases. The CDR3 covers 15 residues. Germline V lookup: CDR1 SGDLS, CDR2 YYNGEE.